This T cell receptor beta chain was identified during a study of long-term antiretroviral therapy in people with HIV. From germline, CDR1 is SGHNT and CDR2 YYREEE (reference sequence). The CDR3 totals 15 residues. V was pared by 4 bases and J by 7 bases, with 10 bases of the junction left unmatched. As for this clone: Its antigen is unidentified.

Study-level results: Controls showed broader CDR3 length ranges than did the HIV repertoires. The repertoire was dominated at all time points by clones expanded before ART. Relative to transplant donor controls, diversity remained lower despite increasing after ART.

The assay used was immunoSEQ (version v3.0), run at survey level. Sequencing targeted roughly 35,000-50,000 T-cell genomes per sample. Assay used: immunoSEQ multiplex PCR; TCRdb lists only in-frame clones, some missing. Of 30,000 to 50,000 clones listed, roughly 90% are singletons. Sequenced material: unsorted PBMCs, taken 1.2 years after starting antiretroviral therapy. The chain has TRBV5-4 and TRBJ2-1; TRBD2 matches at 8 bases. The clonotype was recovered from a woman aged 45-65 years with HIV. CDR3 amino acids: CASSPGGGLENEQFF. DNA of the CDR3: TGTGCCAGCAGCCCCGGGGGGGGCCTGGAAAATGAGCAGTTCTTC.